Below, 16 T cell receptor beta chains from the same sample are listed, as sequenced in a study of regulatory T cells in long-lasting Graves disease. Investigators prepared the TCR beta libraries by applying iRepertoire HTBI primers and Arm-PCR of CDR3 regions. One entry per CDR3 protein results from TCRdb running MiXCR on the multiplex PCR reads. The sample holds under 300,000 distinct CDR3 sequences; roughly 18% are singletons and the top ten take roughly 15%. Regarding time point: newly diagnosed GD, antithyroid drugs for less than 3 months. From PBMCs, RNA was extracted and then used to make the TCR library. These same records also appear under a second study, on T cells in Graves' hyperthyroidism and ophthalmopathy.

The sequencing used peripheral blood mononuclear cells (PBMCs), collected at new diagnosis, from a patient treated with antithyroid drugs. The receptors were sampled from a woman younger than 45 with Graves disease.

In this sample, this clonotype turned up many times. The chain is built from TRBV18 and TRBJ2-7, with a weak D call TRBD2 (5 bases). The CDR3 consists of 15 residues. From germline, CDR1 is KGHSH and CDR2 LQKENI. The V gene lost 3 bases and the J gene lost 2 bases, with 14 bases spanning the gap. The CDR3 is CASSPGVGPTYEQYF. The CDR3 bases are TGTGCCAGCTCACCCGGGGTAGGGCCCACCTACGAGCAGTACTTC.

This clonotype appeared many times. The rearrangement uses TRBV12-3 or TRBV12-4 and TRBJ1-1; 7 bases line up with TRBD1. The CDR3 has 18 residues. With 4 bases clipped from V and 2 bases from J, the junction kept 16 bases outside the gene matches. The CDR3 region is CASSSITWDRHPNTEAFF. CDR3 in DNA: TGTGCCAGCAGTTCCATAACCTGGGACAGACACCCCAACACTGAAGCTTTCTTT.

The chain combines TRBV5-1 with TRBJ2-1; 8 nucleotides line up with TRBD2. Germline V gene data show CDR1 as SGHRS and CDR2 as YFSETQ. Trimming at V came to 0 bases and at J to 9 bases, leaving 14 bases not matched to a gene. The CDR3 is made up of 17 amino acids. CDR3 region: CASSLGVGLGAGVEQFF. As DNA, the CDR3 is TGCGCCAGCAGCTTGGGAGTGGGACTAGGGGCTGGGGTTGAGCAGTTCTTC. Variable domain in full (rest from reference TRBV5-1 and TRBJ2-1): KAGVTQTPRYLIKTRGQQVTLSCSPISGHRSVSWYQQTPGQGLQFLFEYFSETQRNKGNFPGRFSGRQFSNSRSEMNVSTLELGDSALYLCASSLGVGLGAGVEQFFGPGTRLTVL.

The chain employs TRBV5-1 and TRBJ2-5, with D tentatively TRBD2 (6 bases). The CDR3 sequence is 14 residues long. Germline V gene data show CDR1 as SGHRS and CDR2 as YFSETQ. V shed 6 bases and J shed 5 bases, with 17 bases lying between them. CDR3 region: CASNLGGDGETQYF. CDR3 DNA: TGCGCCAGCAACCTGGGCGGGGACGGGGAGACCCAGTACTTC. The whole variable domain, remainder taken from reference TRBV5-1 and TRBJ2-5, is KAGVTQTPRYLIKTRGQQVTLSCSPISGHRSVSWYQQTPGQGLQFLFEYFSETQRNKGNFPGRFSGRQFSNSRSEMNVSTLELGDSALYLCASNLGGDGETQYFGPGTRLLVL.

The chain is built from TRBV2 and TRBJ2-2; 9 bases are shared with TRBD1. V shed 7 bases, J shed 1 base, and the junction held 4 bases outside the gene matches. Per germline, CDR1 SNHLY and CDR2 FYNNEI. The length of the CDR3 is 15 residues. The CDR3 sequence is CASTWTGENTGELFF. In DNA, the CDR3 is TGTGCCAGCACATGGACAGGGGAGAACACCGGGGAGCTGTTTTTT. The variable domain in full, completed from reference TRBV2 and TRBJ2-2, reads EPEVTQTPSHQVTQMGQEVILRCVPISNHLYFYWYRQILGQKVEFLVSFYNNEISEKSEIFDDQFSVERPDGSNFTLKIRSTKLEDSAMYFCASTWTGENTGELFFGEGSRLTVL.

This clonotype was found many times. J is TRBJ1-2 and V is TRBV28; D is ambiguous. The CDR3 contains 14 residues. The V gene lost 6 bases and the J gene lost 7 bases, with 18 bases spanning the gap. Germline V lookup: CDR1 MDHEN, CDR2 SYDVKM. The CDR3 nucleotides read TGTGCCAGCAGCCTATACCCGGGCCGGGGTGGCTACACCTTC. It encodes CASSLYPGRGGYTF.

The V gene is TRBV7-2, the J gene TRBJ1-6, with D uncertain. Germline CDR1 reads SGHTA; CDR2 reads FQGNSA. With 3 bases removed from V and 6 bases from J, the gap between germline ends came to 9 bases. This CDR3 has 14 amino acids. The CDR3 sequence is CASSFALCNSPLHF. The DNA of the CDR3 is TGTGCCAGCAGCTTCGCGTTGTGTAATTCACCCCTCCACTTT.

This clonotype was detected a few times. In DNA, the CDR3 is TGCGCCAGCAGCCAAGATGGCGAGCGGGGGGGCGGCGGGGAGCTGTTTTTT. It translates to CASSQDGERGGGGELFF. The genes are TRBV4-1 and TRBJ2-2; the match to TRBD2 covers 10 bases. With 0 bases clipped from V and 7 bases from J, the junction kept 8 bases outside the gene matches. Germline V gene sequence: CDR1 MGHRA, CDR2 YSYEKL. The CDR3 loop spans 17 amino acids.

This clonotype was seen ten or more times. The CDR3 protein is CASSYSLWAGGSTNEKLFF. CDR3 sequence (DNA): TGTGCCAGCAGTTACTCCCTTTGGGCAGGGGGATCAACTAATGAAAAACTGTTTTTT. The V gene is TRBV6-5, the J gene TRBJ1-4; TRBD1 matches 7 bases. The V gene's germline CDR1 is MNHEY and CDR2 SVGAGI. This CDR3 is 19 amino acids long. The junction had 10 bases not matched to a gene; V was cut back by 0 bases and J by 0 bases.

In its sample, this clonotype was seen a few times. J is TRBJ2-7 and V is TRBV28; D tentatively fits TRBD1 or TRBD2 (5 bases each). Germline V gene data show CDR1 as MDHEN and CDR2 as SYDVKM. The V and J ends lost 4 bases and 2 bases respectively, with 15 bases between them. CDR3 size: 15 residues. CDR3 in amino acids: CASSSTDRGAYEQYF. In nucleotides, the CDR3 is TGTGCCAGCAGTTCCACGGACCGAGGGGCCTACGAGCAGTACTTC.

Only a few counts were recorded for this clonotype. This sequence joins TRBV20-1 and TRBJ2-7, with D tentatively TRBD2 (6 bases). The CDR3 has 14 residues. Trimming left V 1 base short and J 2 bases short, with 12 bases between. Germline values: CDR1 DFQATT, CDR2 SNEGSKA (reference sequence). The CDR3 nucleotides read TGCAGTGCTAGAGTGGCTAGCGTTGCCTACGAGCAGTACTTC. Its translation: CSARVASVAYEQYF.

This clonotype was detected many times. The chain combines TRBV20-1 with TRBJ2-5; D remains unclear. CDR3 length: 14 residues. Germline V lookup: CDR1 DFQATT, CDR2 SNEGSKA (reference sequence). Trimming took 6 bases from V and 5 from J, leaving 19 bases between them. In nucleotides, the CDR3 is TGCAGTGCCGCCCACCCCCAAGTCCGGGAGACCCAGTACTTC. Protein sequence: CSAAHPQVRETQYF.

This clonotype was seen at least ten times. The chain joins TRBV6-2 or TRBV6-3 to TRBJ2-3; D is unclear. This CDR3 has 14 amino acids. The ends were cut back, 5 bases at V and 0 bases at J, with 9 bases in the middle. In germline, CDR1 is MNHEY, CDR2 SVGEGT. The CDR3 sequence: CASSEAPSTDTQYF. In DNA, the CDR3 is TGTGCCAGCAGTGAAGCCCCTAGCACAGATACGCAGTATTTT.

This clonotype was observed many times. This chain connects TRBV20-1 to TRBJ2-5, with a possible D match to TRBD2 (6 bases). Trimming pared 5 bases from V and 5 bases from J, leaving 12 bases between. Germline V gene lookup returns CDR1 DFQATT and CDR2 SNEGSKA (reference sequence). The CDR3 sequence is 12 residues long. In DNA form, the CDR3 reads TGCAGTGCTCGGGGTGGAGGGGAGACCCAGTACTTC. Encoded protein: CSARGGGETQYF.

The rearrangement uses TRBV19 and TRBJ2-3; 9 nucleotides match TRBD2. The CDR3 loop spans 16 amino acids. V lost 8 bases, J lost 3 bases, and 12 bases stayed unmatched. Germline CDR1 LNHDA, CDR2 SQIVND (reference sequence). CDR3 in amino acids: CASRPGISGGTDTQYF. The CDR3 coding sequence is TGTGCCAGTCGCCCCGGGATTAGCGGGGGAACAGATACGCAGTATTTT.

In its sample, this clonotype was seen many times. The chain employs TRBV28 and TRBJ1-1; D ambiguous. Germline CDR1 and CDR2: MDHEN and SYDVKM. The CDR3 has 13 residues. V lost 4 bases to trimming and J lost 5 bases, with 11 bases between them. CDR3 DNA: TGTGCCAGCAGTTCATCCCCCATGACTGAAGCTTTCTTT. Amino acids: CASSSSPMTEAFF.